Each of the 26 T cell receptor beta chains below was sequenced from the same sample in a study of blood T cell repertoires in COVID-19. Profiling relied on immunoSEQ multiplex PCR, and the TCRdb table lists in-frame clones only, not all of them. Here the sample spans about 230,000 clones, just under 90% being singletons. Sequencing used PBMCs or T cells enriched from blood (not recorded which). The source of these receptors is a woman aged 30 to 39 with acute COVID-19.

The chain joins TRBV9 to TRBJ1-3, with 10 bases matching TRBD1. Germline loops: CDR1 SGDLS, CDR2 YYNGEE. This CDR3 has 16 residues. V lost 4 bases and J lost 0; bases outside the gene matches: 4. The CDR3 DNA follows: TGTGCCAGCAGCTTCCGGGACAGGGGCTCTGGAAACACCATATATTTT. Its protein is CASSFRDRGSGNTIYF. Full variable domain (outside the CDR3, taken from reference TRBV9 and TRBJ1-3): DSGVTQTPKHLITATGQRVTLRCSPRSGDLSVYWYQQSLDQGLQFLIQYYNGEERAKGNILERFSAQQFPDLHSELNLSSLELGDSALYFCASSFRDRGSGNTIYFGEGSWLTVV.

V usage is TRBV30 and J usage is TRBJ2-3; D is perhaps TRBD2 (5 bases). CDR1 and CDR2 from the germline V gene are GTSNPN and SVGIG (reference sequence). V lost 5 bases and J lost 8, with 17 bases in between. The CDR3 is 13 amino acids. CDR3 in DNA: TGTGCCTGGGGGAACGTGGGGAGTACTACGCAGTATTTT. Its protein is CAWGNVGSTTQYF.

The chain employs TRBV15 and TRBJ2-7; 7 positions match TRBD2. CDR3 size: 15 residues. CDR1 LNHNV and CDR2 YYDKDF come from the germline V gene (reference sequence). V lost 0 bases, J lost 2 bases, and 4 bases stayed unmatched. In nucleotides, the CDR3 is TGTGCCACCAGCAGAGAGGGGGGGGAAACCTACGAGCAGTACTTC. It codes for CATSREGGETYEQYF. The whole variable domain, remainder taken from reference TRBV15 and TRBJ2-7, is DAMVIQNPRYQVTQFGKPVTLSCSQTLNHNVMYWYQQKSSQAPKLLFHYYDKDFNNEADTPDNFQSRRPNTSFCFLDIRSPGLGDTAMYLCATSREGGETYEQYFGPGTRLTVT.

This chain joins TRBV28 and TRBJ1-2; D is undetermined. Germline V gives CDR1 MDHEN, CDR2 SYDVKM. The V gene lost 6 bases and the J gene lost 2 bases, with 10 bases spanning the gap. This CDR3 region has 13 residues. The CDR3 sequence: CASSLPVNYGYTF. The CDR3 DNA reads as TGTGCCAGCAGCCTTCCAGTAAACTATGGCTACACCTTC.

The chain is built from TRBV5-1 and TRBJ1-5, with a possible D match to TRBD1 (5 bases). This CDR3 has 14 amino acids. Trimming removed 0 bases at V and 7 bases at J, with 11 bases between. Germline V lookup: CDR1 SGHRS, CDR2 YFSETQ. The CDR3 protein is CASSLEEGSQPQHF. The CDR3 DNA is TGCGCCAGCAGCTTGGAGGAGGGGTCCCAGCCCCAGCATTTT.

This rearrangement joins TRBV21-1 to TRBJ2-7; TRBD2, as called in the table, went unchecked against the DNA. TRBV21-1 is a known pseudogene. The length of the CDR3 is 13 residues. CDR3 sequence: CASSKSRLDEQYF. The CDR3 coding sequence is TGTGCCAGCAGCAAAAGTCGGTTGGACGAGCAGTACTTC.

This clone has only one observation. This chain connects TRBV19 to TRBJ1-3; D ambiguous. Trimming took 3 bases from V and 0 from J, leaving 9 bases between them. This CDR3 contains 15 residues. Germline loops: CDR1 LNHDA, CDR2 SQIVND (reference sequence). In nucleotides, the CDR3 is TGTGCCAGTAGTATTGGAGGATTCTCTGGAAACACCATATATTTT. It encodes CASSIGGFSGNTIYF.

A single count supports this clone. The chain is built from TRBV30 and TRBJ2-7, with 11 nucleotides matching TRBD1. The CDR3 is 14 residues long. The trim removed 7 bases at V and 3 bases at J, leaving 8 bases unmatched. Per germline, CDR1 GTSNPN and CDR2 SVGIG (reference sequence). CDR3 residues: CALGTGGKSYEQYF. CDR3 DNA: TGTGCCTTAGGGACAGGGGGAAAGAGCTACGAGCAGTACTTC. Drawing the rest from reference TRBV30 and TRBJ2-7, the complete variable domain is SQTIHQWPATLVQPVGSPLSLECTVEGTSNPNLYWYRQAAGRGLQLLFYSVGIGQISSEVPQNLSASRPQDRQFILSSKKLLLSDSGFYLCALGTGGKSYEQYFGPGTRLTVT.

The chain employs TRBV11-2 and TRBJ1-1; D uncertain. The CDR3 loop spans 16 amino acids. Germline values: CDR1 SGHAT, CDR2 FQNNGV. With 5 bases removed from V and 0 bases from J, the gap between germline ends came to 16 bases. CDR3 loop: CASSRPEGAMNTEAFF. CDR3 nucleotides: TGTGCCAGCAGCCGACCAGAGGGAGCCATGAACACTGAAGCTTTCTTT.

The chain links TRBV7-2 to TRBJ2-7, with 11 positions matching TRBD1. The CDR3 totals 15 residues. Trimming took 3 bases from V and 3 from J; bases not matched to a gene: 4. The germline gives CDR1 SGHTA, CDR2 FQGNSA. The CDR3 nucleotides read TGTGCCAGCAGCTTGGACAGGGGGCTATACTACGAGCAGTACTTC. Protein: CASSLDRGLYYEQYF.

The chain uses TRBV7-9 and TRBJ1-6, with D unresolved. Germline V gene sequence: CDR1 SEHNR, CDR2 FQNEAQ (reference sequence). The CDR3 has 16 amino acids. V lost 6 bases to trimming and J lost 7 bases, with 19 bases between them. In DNA form, the CDR3 reads TGTGCCAGCAGGGACTTTTCGCGGGGAACAAATTCACCCCTCCACTTT. It translates to CASRDFSRGTNSPLHF. The full variable domain, with the rest looked up from reference TRBV7-9 and TRBJ1-6, is DTGVSQNPRHKITKRGQNVTFRCDPISEHNRLYWYRQTLGQGPEFLTYFQNEAQLEKSRLLSDRFSAERPKGSFSTLEIQRTEQGDSAMYLCASRDFSRGTNSPLHFGNGTRLTVT.

The chain employs TRBV7-2 and TRBJ2-1; 8 bases agree with TRBD1. The CDR3 is 17 residues long. V shed 2 bases and J 4 bases; nucleotides not matched to a gene: 10. CDR1 and CDR2 (germline): SGHTA, FQGNSA. CDR3 loop: CASSLLGGQALYNEQFF. CDR3 in DNA: TGTGCCAGCAGCTTATTAGGGGGACAGGCCCTATACAATGAGCAGTTCTTC.

The rearrangement uses TRBV5-1 and TRBJ2-5, with D possibly TRBD2 on 6 matching bases. V was clipped by 0 bases and J by 1 base, with 16 bases between them. Germline values: CDR1 SGHRS, CDR2 YFSETQ. The CDR3 has 17 amino acids. CDR3 DNA: TGCGCCAGCAGCTTGGAGGGACGGCGGGGCCTCCAAGAGACCCAGTACTTC. Translating it yields CASSLEGRRGLQETQYF.

This sequence joins TRBV29-1 and TRBJ2-7; perhaps TRBD2 as D (5 bases). This CDR3 region has 11 residues. Germline loops: CDR1 SQVTM, CDR2 ANQGSEA. V lost 7 bases to trimming and J lost 4 bases, with 11 bases between them. The chain's CDR3 is CSGRSGYEQYF. The CDR3 DNA sequence: TGCAGCGGTAGGAGCGGATACGAGCAGTACTTC.

The chain has TRBV5-1 and TRBJ1-4; 9 positions agree with TRBD1. Unmatched junction bases numbered 4, after V lost 4 bases and J lost 6 bases. CDR1 is SGHRS, CDR2 YFSETQ, per germline. The CDR3 is made up of 14 amino acids. For the CDR3, the DNA is TGCGCCAGCAGCCCCGGGACAGGGTATGAAAAACTGTTTTTT. It yields the protein CASSPGTGYEKLFF. The variable domain in full, with the rest retrieved from reference TRBV5-1 and TRBJ1-4, is KAGVTQTPRYLIKTRGQQVTLSCSPISGHRSVSWYQQTPGQGLQFLFEYFSETQRNKGNFPGRFSGRQFSNSRSEMNVSTLELGDSALYLCASSPGTGYEKLFFGSGTQLSVL.

J is TRBJ1-5 and V is TRBV27, with no clear D. There are 13 residues in the CDR3. Germline-derived CDR1 and CDR2 are MNHEY and SMNVEV (reference sequence). V was trimmed by 6 bases and J by 0 bases, leaving 6 bases between them. This CDR3 reads CASRPYSNQPQHF. CDR3 DNA sequence: TGTGCCAGCAGACCCTATAGCAATCAGCCCCAGCATTTT.

The V call is TRBV3-1 (or the pseudogene TRBV3-2), the J call TRBJ2-2; 8 bases map to TRBD1. After removal of 2 bases from V and 2 bases from J, the junction contained 4 bases not matched to a gene. This CDR3 is built from 16 residues. Germline V CDR1 and CDR2: LGHDT, YNNKEL (reference sequence). The CDR3 spells CASSQRQGLNTGELFF. CDR3 bases: TGTGCCAGCAGCCAACGACAGGGGTTAAACACCGGGGAGCTGTTTTTT.

The V and J genes are TRBV11-3 and TRBJ2-1; 8 positions agree with TRBD1. This CDR3 is built from 15 residues. V was clipped by 1 base and J by 2 bases; unmatched bases: 1. Germline-derived CDR1 and CDR2 are SGHNT and YENEEA. The CDR3 DNA is TGTGCCAGCAGCTTAGGCAGGGGGCCCTACAATGAGCAGTTCTTC. Its protein is CASSLGRGPYNEQFF.

Only one count was recorded for this clone. The gene calls are TRBV7-3 and TRBJ2-2; 7 bases agree with TRBD2. This CDR3 comprises 17 residues. Trimming removed 5 bases from V and 3 bases from J; junction bases left unmatched: 12. Germline V gives CDR1 SGHTA, CDR2 FQGTGA. The CDR3 spells CASSPLPTTSDTGELFF. The CDR3 DNA sequence: TGTGCCAGCAGCCCCCTCCCTACTACTAGCGACACCGGGGAGCTGTTTTTT.

This clone showed up just once. This rearrangement joins TRBV7-9 to TRBJ2-5; D is uncertain. Between the trimmed V and J ends, which lost 1 base and 5 bases, there was a span of 14 bases. Per the germline V gene, CDR1 is SEHNR and CDR2 is FQNEAQ (reference sequence). The CDR3 extends over 15 amino acids. CDR3 protein: CASSLDSTPRETQYF. The CDR3 bases are TGTGCCAGCAGCTTAGACTCAACTCCGCGGGAGACCCAGTACTTC.

The V gene is TRBV29-1, the J gene TRBJ1-2; 7 nucleotides match TRBD1. J gave up 4 bases and V 6 bases, and 5 bases lay outside the gene matches. CDR3 size: 12 residues. CDR1 and CDR2 (germline): SQVTM, ANQGSEA. The CDR3 nucleotides are TGCAGCGTCGACGGGACAGCCTATGGCTACACCTTC. Residues: CSVDGTAYGYTF. The whole variable domain, remainder taken from reference TRBV29-1 and TRBJ1-2, is SAVISQKPSRDICQRGTSLTIQCQVDSQVTMMFWYRQQPGQSLTLIATANQGSEATYESGFVIDKFPISRPNLTFSTLTVSNMSPEDSSIYLCSVDGTAYGYTFGSGTRLTVV.

This clone was seen only once. The genes are TRBV5-4 and TRBJ2-7; D remains ambiguous. This CDR3 has 14 residues. CDR1 and CDR2 (germline): SGHNT, YYREEE (reference sequence). V lost 2 bases, J lost 3 bases, and 12 bases lay in between. CDR3 region: CASSLFQHSYEQYF. The CDR3 coding sequence is TGTGCCAGCAGCTTATTTCAACACAGCTACGAGCAGTACTTC.

V usage is TRBV10-3 and J usage is TRBJ1-6; D remains ambiguous. The ends were cut back, 3 bases at V and 9 bases at J, with 6 bases in the middle. The germline CDR1 and CDR2 sequences are ENHRY and SYGVKD. This CDR3 has 12 amino acids. CDR3 in DNA: TGTGCCATCAGTGATGAGAGTTCACCCCTCCACTTT. The encoded protein is CAISDESSPLHF.

The chain employs TRBV7-9 and TRBJ2-7; TRBD1 aligns across 8 bases. The CDR3 contains 15 residues. Germline V gives CDR1 SEHNR, CDR2 FQNEAQ (reference sequence). V shed 6 bases and J 2 bases; nucleotides not matched to a gene: 9. This chain's CDR3 is CASSWTGTGTYEQYF. For the CDR3, the DNA is TGTGCCAGCAGTTGGACCGGGACAGGCACCTACGAGCAGTACTTC.

This rearrangement joins TRBV7-2 to TRBJ2-5; unclear D gene. CDR3 length equals 15 residues. V was pared by 5 bases and J by 4 bases, with 17 bases between. Germline CDR1 is SGHTA and CDR2 is FQGNSA. In DNA, the CDR3 is TGTGCCAGCAGCCAAACGTGGGCTCTGTCAGAGACCCAGTACTTC. Its translation is CASSQTWALSETQYF. Full variable domain (outside the CDR3, taken from reference TRBV7-2 and TRBJ2-5): GAGVSQSPSNKVTEKGKDVELRCDPISGHTALYWYRQSLGQGLEFLIYFQGNSAPDKSGLPSDRFSAERTGGSVSTLTIQRTQQEDSAVYLCASSQTWALSETQYFGPGTRLLVL.

This clone was observed once. The chain joins TRBV7-9 to TRBJ1-1, with TRBD1 as a possible D gene (6 bases). CDR1 SEHNR and CDR2 FQNEAQ come from the germline V gene (reference sequence). V lost 3 bases and J lost 5, with 13 bases in between. The CDR3 extends over 14 amino acids. CDR3 sequence: CASSFTGTRTEAFF. In nucleotides, the CDR3 is TGTGCCAGCAGCTTCACCGGGACAAGGACTGAAGCTTTCTTT.